This TCR beta chain was captured by sequencing in a study of T cells in Graves' hyperthyroidism and ophthalmopathy. Study results and caveats: Blood also carried most thyroid clonotypes expanded above 0.001.

Germline V lookup: CDR1 MNHNS, CDR2 SASEGT. The CDR3 sequence is 13 residues long. Trimming took 2 bases from V and 8 from J, leaving 12 bases between them. Turning to this clonotype: Its antigen is undetermined.

TCR beta CDR3 regions were amplified from RNA. The study used the HTBI primer set for a first-round RT-PCR of the TCR CDR3. TCRdb called the multiplex PCR reads again in MiXCR, with one record for every CDR3 protein. The sample lists approximately 410,000 distinct CDR3 sequences; around 13% were seen once. The V and J genes are TRBV6-1 and TRBJ1-2; D is unclear. This receptor was identified in a woman between 18 and 29 years old with Graves' hyperthyroidism. The sequenced material came from blood. This chain's CDR3 is CASSESRGWGYTF. The CDR3 region has the DNA TGTGCCAGCAGTGAATCCCGGGGTTGGGGCTACACCTTC.